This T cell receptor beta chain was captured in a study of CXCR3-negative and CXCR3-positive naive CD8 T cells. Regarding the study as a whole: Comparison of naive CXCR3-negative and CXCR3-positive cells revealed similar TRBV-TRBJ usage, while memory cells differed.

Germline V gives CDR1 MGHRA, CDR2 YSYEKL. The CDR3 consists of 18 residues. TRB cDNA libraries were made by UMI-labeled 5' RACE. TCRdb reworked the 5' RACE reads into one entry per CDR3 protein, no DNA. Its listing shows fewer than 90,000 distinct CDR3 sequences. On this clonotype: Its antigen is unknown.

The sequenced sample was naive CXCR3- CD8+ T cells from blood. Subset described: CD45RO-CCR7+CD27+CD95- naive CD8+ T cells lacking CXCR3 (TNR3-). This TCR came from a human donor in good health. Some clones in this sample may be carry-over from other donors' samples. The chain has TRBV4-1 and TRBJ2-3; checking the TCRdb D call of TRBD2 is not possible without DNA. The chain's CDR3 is CASSQDIRSSGGPDTQYF.